This T cell receptor (beta chain) was profiled in a study of T cell changes during pregnancy in multiple sclerosis. Repertoires were generated with immunoSEQ multiplex PCR, while TCRdb's copy carries only in-frame clones and drops some. The top ten hold 0.89% of the sample, which has about 59,000 clones, approximately 90% seen once. Source: peripheral blood, taken in the first trimester of pregnancy. The TCR sequence derives from a female donor in good health, enrolled as a control in a pregnancy study.

CDR3 DNA: TGTGCCAGCAGTGACGGACAGGGGGTTGAGCAGTACTTC. Translated, it gives CASSDGQGVEQYF. The rearrangement uses TRBV6-6 and TRBJ2-7, with TRBD1 matching 10 bases. The germline gives CDR1 MNHNY, CDR2 SVGAGI (reference sequence). The CDR3 has 13 amino acids. Trimming took 5 bases from V and 7 from J; bases not matched to a gene: 5.